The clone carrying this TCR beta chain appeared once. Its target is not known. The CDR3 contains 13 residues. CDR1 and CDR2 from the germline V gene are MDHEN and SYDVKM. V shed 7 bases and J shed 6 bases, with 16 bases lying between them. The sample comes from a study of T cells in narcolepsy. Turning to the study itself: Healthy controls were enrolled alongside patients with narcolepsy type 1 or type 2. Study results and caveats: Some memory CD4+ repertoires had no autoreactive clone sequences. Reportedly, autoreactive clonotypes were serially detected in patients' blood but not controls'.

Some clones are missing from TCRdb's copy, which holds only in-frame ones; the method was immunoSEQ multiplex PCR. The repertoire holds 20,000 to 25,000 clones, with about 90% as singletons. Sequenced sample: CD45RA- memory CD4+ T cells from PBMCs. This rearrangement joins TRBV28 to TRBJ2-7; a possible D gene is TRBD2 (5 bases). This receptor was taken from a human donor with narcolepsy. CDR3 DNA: TGTGCCAGCACCTTAACAGCGAGCGGCGAGCAGTACTTC. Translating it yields CASTLTASGEQYF.